This T cell receptor (beta chain) was documented in a study of T-cell reconstitution after alpha-beta-depleted transplantation in children. Unique molecular identifiers featured in how the TCRbeta library was prepared. TCRdb independently ran MiXCR on the PCR reads; one entry per CDR3 protein. The data contain fewer than 700,000 distinct CDR3 sequences, roughly 13% of them seen just once; the ten biggest clones take up approximately 2.1%. Findings and caveats of the study: Several hundred expanded graft clones reportedly were the source of alpha-beta T cells about two months after transplant. After one year, T-cell counts and TCRbeta diversity mostly came from new T cells. Surviving recipient T cells and thymic progenitors accounted for the high day-60 TCRbeta diversity observed in some patients.

To note about this clonotype: What it binds is unknown.

Germline-derived CDR1 and CDR2 are KGHSH and LQKENI. V lost 2 bases and J 1 base, leaving 8 bases between the germline ends. The CDR3 loop spans 15 amino acids. The receptor's source is a male patient aged 10 to 17 who had a stem cell transplant for acute myeloid leukemia, so the T cells may come from the graft donor. This specimen was PBMCs, mostly from graft donor cells, taken 360 days after TCRalphabeta/CD19-depleted stem cell transplant. The V call is TRBV18, the J call TRBJ2-2; D perhaps matches TRBD1 (6 bases). CDR3 region: CASSPLQGNTGELFF. CDR3 nucleotide sequence: TGTGCCAGCTCACCATTACAGGGGAACACCGGGGAGCTGTTTTTT.